The rows below give T cell receptor beta chains drawn from one sample of a study of cytomegalovirus exposure and HLA in healthy donors. The table came from immunoSEQ multiplex PCR; TCRdb's copy has only in-frame clones and leaves some out. Its table records around 120,000 clones. The sequencing input was PBMCs. These receptor sequences come from a man aged 45-60 years in good health and CMV-seronegative. Each CDR3 is given without its conserved first and last residue.

j_gene	v_gene	CDR3aa
TRBJ2-3	TRBV7-2	ASGREVEDTQY
TRBJ1-1	TRBV7-2	ASSWGAEITEAF
TRBJ2-7	TRBV5-4	ASSEGTSGTYEQY
TRBJ2-6	TRBV18	ASSPGGTGYGSGANVLT
TRBJ1-1	TRBV5-8	ASSLGTGGSEAF
TRBJ2-3	TRBV4-3	ASSDGTRGTDTQY
TRBJ2-3	TRBV5-4	ASSLKTGGSGTDTQY
TRBJ2-1	TRBV6-1	ASSGTSGGVQAF
TRBJ2-5	TRBV4-1	ASSALTGRTETQY
TRBJ2-7	TRBV13	ASSPRQGASSEQY
TRBJ1-3	TRBV5-1	ASSLEGGLSSGNTIY
TRBJ1-1	TRBV19	ASSTMGQGKYTEAF
TRBJ2-7	TRBV14	ASSPTAGWPPTQY
TRBJ1-6	TRBV7-6	ASSQGSFSYNSPLH
TRBJ1-4	TRBV6-6	ASADRAANEKLF
TRBJ2-2	TRBV9	ASSPSSGYTGELF
TRBJ2-1	TRBV5-1	ASSLGGVAVSYNEQF
TRBJ2-7	TRBV27	ASSVASRGSYEQY
TRBJ1-1	TRBV18	ASSYVQNMNTEAF
TRBJ1-2	TRBV19	ASSPTGTVYGYT
TRBJ2-3	TRBV7-2	ASSLELASSTDTQY
TRBJ2-5	TRBV6-5	ASSYSLRGETQY
TRBJ1-1	TRBV6-5	ASSGGTEAF
TRBJ1-4	TRBV5-6	ASSFFSLFGEANEKLF
TRBJ1-2	TRBV7-2	ASSLDMALTNGYT
TRBJ2-5	TRBV19	ASSLGGGSETQY
TRBJ1-5	TRBV5-1	ASSRDSNQPQH
TRBJ1-1	TRBV11-2	ASSFVGQNTEAF
TRBJ1-4	TRBV9	ASSLDRAHEKLF
TRBJ2-7	TRBV7-8	ASSKRGRPYEQY
TRBJ1-2	TRBV2	ASMGGNYGYT
TRBJ1-2	TRBV7-9	ASSQKTGTPDPYGYT
-	TRBV30	AWSLGQGRKNEQY
TRBJ2-7	TRBV7-2	ASSLAQAGGLYEQY
TRBJ2-2	TRBV5-1	ASSYSRDRLTGELF
TRBJ1-5	TRBV7-9	ASSAAGFGQPQH
TRBJ2-7	TRBV4-1	ASSQDQQTDYEQY
TRBJ2-3	TRBV30	AWSVRASGRTDTQY
TRBJ1-4	TRBV6-5	ASSRHGEKLF
TRBJ2-2	TRBV29-1	SVQKGQYNTGELF
TRBJ2-1	TRBV4-3	ASTHLGGTSGRGEQF
TRBJ1-2	TRBV18	ASSPSPGQGAGGYT
TRBJ2-7	TRBV7-6	ASSAGEVLHEQY
TRBJ2-1	TRBV5-1	ASSLPGIDEQF
TRBJ1-2	TRBV4-3	ASSPYLGTAGYT
TRBJ1-2	TRBV7-2	ASSLRTGGNGYT
TRBJ2-1	TRBV6-6	ASSFRAGGGNEQF
TRBJ1-1	TRBV10-3	AIKTTGYTEAF
TRBJ1-4	TRBV5-1	ASSEGQGNEKLF
TRBJ2-3	TRBV5-6	ASSPLSPTDTQY
TRBJ1-3	TRBV7-9	ASTGQISGNTIY
TRBJ1-1	TRBV4-1	ASSQDRQDRPEAF
TRBJ2-2	TRBV5-1	ASSPPGRGTNTGELF
TRBJ2-2	TRBV7-8	ASSLIGVKNTGELF
TRBJ2-2	TRBV5-4	ASSPSNTGELF
TRBJ2-7	TRBV7-2	ASSLSPGIPYEQY
TRBJ1-1	TRBV9	ASSVGGAGAEAF
TRBJ1-1	TRBV5-1	ASSLSFGTANTEAF
TRBJ2-1	TRBV19	ASNRGRAYNEQF